Presented here are 3 T cell receptor beta chains from one specimen sequenced in a study of cytomegalovirus exposure and HLA in healthy donors. It was with 60 Vbeta and 13 Jbeta primers that the PCR ran. Repertoires were generated with immunoSEQ multiplex PCR, while TCRdb's copy carries only in-frame clones and drops some. Of about 130,000 clones listed, 70% to 80% are singletons. The material sequenced was PBMCs. These receptors came from a man aged 35 to 55 in good health and CMV-seronegative.

The CDR3 loop is CASSVDREQYF. For the CDR3, the DNA is TGTGCCAGCAGCGTCGACAGGGAGCAGTACTTC. V gene TRBV7-6 combines with J gene TRBJ2-7, with D tentatively TRBD1 (6 bases). This CDR3 is 11 amino acids long. The germline V gene has CDR1 SGHVS and CDR2 FNYEAQ. Trimming took 5 bases from V and 7 from J, leaving 9 bases between them.

This clone has just one count. The V gene is TRBV5-6, the J gene TRBJ2-5; D unclear. In germline, CDR1 is SGHDT, CDR2 YYEEEE. V was clipped by 0 bases and J by 5 bases, with 11 bases between them. The CDR3 has 14 amino acids. The CDR3 sequence is CASSLDADGETQYF. The CDR3 nucleotides read TGTGCCAGCAGCTTGGACGCAGACGGGGAGACCCAGTACTTC.

This clone was counted between two and nine times. The chain joins TRBV27 to TRBJ2-2, with D possibly TRBD2 on 6 matching bases. The germline CDR1 and CDR2 sequences are MNHEY and SMNVEV (reference sequence). Trimming left V 8 bases short and J 7 bases short, with 17 bases between. CDR3 size: 14 residues. CDR3 loop: CASGRLRGVGELFF. Here the CDR3 DNA reads TGTGCCAGCGGACGACTGCGGGGCGTCGGGGAGCTGTTTTTT.